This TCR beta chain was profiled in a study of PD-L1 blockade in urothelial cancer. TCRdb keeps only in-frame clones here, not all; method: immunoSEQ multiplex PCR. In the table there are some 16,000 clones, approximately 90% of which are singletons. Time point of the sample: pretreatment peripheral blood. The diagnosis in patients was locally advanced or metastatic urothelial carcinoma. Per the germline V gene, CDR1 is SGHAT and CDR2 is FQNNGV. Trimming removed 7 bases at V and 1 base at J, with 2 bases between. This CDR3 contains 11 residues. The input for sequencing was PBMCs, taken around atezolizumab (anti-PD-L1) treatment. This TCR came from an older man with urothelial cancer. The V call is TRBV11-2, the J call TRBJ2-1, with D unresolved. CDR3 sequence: CASTSYNEQFF. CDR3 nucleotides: TGTGCCAGCACATCCTACAATGAGCAGTTCTTC.